The next 11 T cell receptor beta chains were all read from a single sample in a study of blood T cell repertoires in COVID-19. The method was immunoSEQ multiplex PCR; TCRdb's version includes in-frame clones alone and lacks a portion of them. Among 120,000 or so clones, around four fifths were seen once, and the ten largest hold roughly 5.5%. Source material: peripheral blood. These receptors all come from a man in his sixties with acute or convalescent COVID-19.

This clone was detected only a few times. The V call is TRBV5-6, the J call TRBJ2-3, with 9 nucleotides matching TRBD2. The CDR3 is made up of 16 amino acids. Germline values: CDR1 SGHDT, CDR2 YYEEEE. V was clipped by 4 bases and J by 4 bases; unmatched bases: 10. The CDR3 bases are TGTGCCAGCAGCACCGACTTTAGCGGGGGCGCAGATACGCAGTATTTT. Protein sequence: CASSTDFSGGADTQYF.

The chain carries TRBV19 and TRBJ1-6; 11 bases fit TRBD1. The CDR3 sequence is 15 residues long. The germline V gene has CDR1 LNHDA and CDR2 SQIVND (reference sequence). J lost 9 bases, V lost 2 bases, and 3 bases had no gene match. CDR3 nucleotides: TGTGCCAGTAGTATAATGGGACAGGGGGGTTCACCCCTCCACTTT. Translating gives CASSIMGQGGSPLHF.

The V and J genes are TRBV19 and TRBJ1-2; 10 nucleotides agree with TRBD1. Losses at the gene ends were 3 bases for V and 8 bases for J; bases not matched to a gene: 9. Germline CDR1 is LNHDA and CDR2 is SQIVND (reference sequence). This CDR3 comprises 15 residues. This CDR3 reads CASSIAGTGVQGYTF. CDR3 coding DNA: TGTGCCAGTAGTATTGCCGGGACAGGGGTGCAAGGCTACACCTTC.

CDR3 sequence (DNA): TGTGCCAGCAGATCCGCCGGGACAGGGTTCCACGAGCAGTACTTC. Encoded protein: CASRSAGTGFHEQYF. The chain combines TRBV27 with TRBJ2-7; 9 bases are shared with TRBD1. The CDR3 spans 15 residues. The J segment lost 5 bases and the V segment lost 6 bases, leaving 11 bases of the junction unmatched. Germline-derived CDR1 and CDR2 are MNHEY and SMNVEV (reference sequence).

The V gene is TRBV5-6, the J gene TRBJ1-5; maybe TRBD1 (5 bases). CDR3 length: 15 residues. CDR1 is SGHDT, CDR2 YYEEEE, per germline. V lost 4 bases, J lost 0 bases, and 11 bases lay in between. In nucleotides, the CDR3 is TGTGCCAGCAGCCGGCAGGGTTATAGCAATCAGCCCCAGCATTTT. Translated, it gives CASSRQGYSNQPQHF. The full variable domain, rest sourced from reference TRBV5-6 and TRBJ1-5, is DAGVTQSPTHLIKTRGQQVTLRCSPKSGHDTVSWYQQALGQGPQFIFQYYEEEERQRGNFPDRFSGHQFPNYSSELNVNALLLGDSALYLCASSRQGYSNQPQHFGDGTRLSIL.

This rearrangement joins TRBV5-1 to TRBJ2-3; 9 bases agree with TRBD1. CDR3 length: 15 amino acids. V dropped 4 bases and J dropped 5; count of bases not matched to a gene: 8. From germline, CDR1 is SGHRS and CDR2 YFSETQ. CDR3 in DNA: TGCGCCAGCAGCATGGACAGGGGTTCTGGAGATACGCAGTATTTT. Protein product: CASSMDRGSGDTQYF. The variable domain in full, completed from reference TRBV5-1 and TRBJ2-3, reads KAGVTQTPRYLIKTRGQQVTLSCSPISGHRSVSWYQQTPGQGLQFLFEYFSETQRNKGNFPGRFSGRQFSNSRSEMNVSTLELGDSALYLCASSMDRGSGDTQYFGPGTRLTVL.

The chain uses TRBV7-9 and TRBJ1-6; TRBD1 matches at 7 bases. The CDR3 covers 15 residues. CDR1 and CDR2 (germline): SEHNR, FQNEAQ (reference sequence). The trim removed 2 bases at V and 8 bases at J, leaving 6 bases unmatched. CDR3 nucleotide sequence: TGTGCCAGCAGCTTACCTAACCAGGGGGATTCACCCCTCCACTTT. Amino acid sequence: CASSLPNQGDSPLHF.

This clone was recorded only once. The chain uses TRBV7-2 and TRBJ1-1; D is possibly TRBD1 (6 bases). V lost 5 bases, J lost 4 bases, and 14 bases lay in between. The germline gives CDR1 SGHTA, CDR2 FQGNSA. This CDR3 is built from 14 residues. CDR3 in DNA: TGTGCCAGCAGCGTAAACAGGGTGGGCACTGAAGCTTTCTTT. Its translation: CASSVNRVGTEAFF.

This rearrangement joins TRBV7-9 to TRBJ2-7; perhaps TRBD2 as D (5 bases). This CDR3 is 14 amino acids long. With 5 bases removed from V and 0 bases from J, the gap between germline ends came to 11 bases. Germline CDR1 is SEHNR and CDR2 is FQNEAQ (reference sequence). CDR3 sequence reads: CASSPPGVSYEQYF. The CDR3 nucleotides are TGTGCCAGCAGCCCACCCGGGGTCTCCTACGAGCAGTACTTC.

This clone came up many times. The J gene is TRBJ2-7, the V gene TRBV25-1; the match to TRBD2 covers 12 bases. V gave up 2 bases and J gave up 2 bases; unmatched junction bases: 1. The germline V gene has CDR1 MGHDK and CDR2 SYGVNS. This CDR3 is 15 amino acids long. The CDR3 spells CASSERLAGAYEQYF. CDR3 DNA: TGTGCCAGCAGTGAACGACTAGCGGGAGCCTACGAGCAGTACTTC.

The chain uses TRBV30 and TRBJ2-7; 8 nucleotides match TRBD2. The J segment lost 6 bases and the V segment lost 0 bases, leaving 10 bases of the junction unmatched. CDR1 is GTSNPN and CDR2 is SVGIG in the germline V gene (reference sequence). The CDR3 loop spans 15 amino acids. CDR3 in DNA: TGTGCCTGGAGTGTACGAGCGGGAGTCATAGGCGAGCAGTACTTC. Its translation is CAWSVRAGVIGEQYF.